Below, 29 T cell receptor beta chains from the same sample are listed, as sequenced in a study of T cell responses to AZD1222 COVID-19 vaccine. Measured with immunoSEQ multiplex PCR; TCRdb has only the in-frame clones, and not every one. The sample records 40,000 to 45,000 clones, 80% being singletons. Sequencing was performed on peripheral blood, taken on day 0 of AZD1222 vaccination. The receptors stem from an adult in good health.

CDR3 residues: CASSGTSGGGGETQYF. The DNA of the CDR3 is TGTGCCAGCAGTGGGACTAGCGGGGGCGGGGGAGAGACCCAGTACTTC. This sequence joins TRBV6-1 and TRBJ2-5; 13 bases are shared with TRBD2. Trimming took 4 bases from V and 4 from J; bases not matched to a gene: 6. This CDR3 has 16 amino acids. Germline CDR1 MNHNS, CDR2 SASEGT.

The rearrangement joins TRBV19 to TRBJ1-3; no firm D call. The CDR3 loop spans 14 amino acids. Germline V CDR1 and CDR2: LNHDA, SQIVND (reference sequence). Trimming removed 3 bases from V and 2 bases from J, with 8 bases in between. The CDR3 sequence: CASSIMGTGNTIYF. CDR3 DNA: TGTGCCAGTAGTATCATGGGTACTGGAAACACCATATATTTT.

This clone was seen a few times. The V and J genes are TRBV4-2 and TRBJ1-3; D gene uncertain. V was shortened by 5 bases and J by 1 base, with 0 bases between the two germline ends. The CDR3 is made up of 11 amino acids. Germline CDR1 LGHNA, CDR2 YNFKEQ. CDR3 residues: CASSSGNTIYF. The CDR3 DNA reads TGTGCCAGCAGCTCTGGAAACACCATATATTTT.

This CDR3 is CASSPGQGGAGELFF. CDR3 nucleotide sequence: TGTGCCAGCTCACCGGGACAGGGCGGTGCCGGGGAGCTGTTTTTT. The chain recombines TRBV18 with TRBJ2-2, with 9 bases lining up with TRBD1. Trimming at V came to 3 bases and at J to 6 bases, leaving 5 bases not matched to a gene. This CDR3 region has 15 residues. The V gene's germline CDR1 is KGHSH and CDR2 LQKENI.

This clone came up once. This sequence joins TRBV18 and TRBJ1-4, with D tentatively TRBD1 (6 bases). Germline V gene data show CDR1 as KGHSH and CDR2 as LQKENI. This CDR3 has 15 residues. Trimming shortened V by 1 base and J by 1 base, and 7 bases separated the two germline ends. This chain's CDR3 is CASSPQGGTNEKLFF. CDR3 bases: TGTGCCAGCTCACCACAAGGGGGAACTAATGAAAAACTGTTTTTT.

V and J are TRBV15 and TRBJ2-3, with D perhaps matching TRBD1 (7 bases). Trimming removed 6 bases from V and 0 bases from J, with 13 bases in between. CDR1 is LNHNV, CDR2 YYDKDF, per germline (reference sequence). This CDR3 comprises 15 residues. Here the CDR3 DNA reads TGTGCCACCAGTGCGGGACAGCCCAGCACAGATACGCAGTATTTT. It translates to CATSAGQPSTDTQYF.

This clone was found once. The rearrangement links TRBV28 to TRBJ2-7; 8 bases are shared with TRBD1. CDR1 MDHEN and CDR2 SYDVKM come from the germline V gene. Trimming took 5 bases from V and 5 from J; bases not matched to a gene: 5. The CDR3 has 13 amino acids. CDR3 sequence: CASSPHRGNEQYF. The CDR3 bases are TGTGCCAGCAGTCCTCACAGGGGGAACGAGCAGTACTTC.

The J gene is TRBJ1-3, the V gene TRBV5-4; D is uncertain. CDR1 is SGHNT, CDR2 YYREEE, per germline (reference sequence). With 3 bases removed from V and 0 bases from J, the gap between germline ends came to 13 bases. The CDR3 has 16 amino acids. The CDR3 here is CASSSRNRSSGNTIYF. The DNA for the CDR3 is TGTGCCAGCAGCTCACGGAACCGGAGCTCTGGAAACACCATATATTTT.

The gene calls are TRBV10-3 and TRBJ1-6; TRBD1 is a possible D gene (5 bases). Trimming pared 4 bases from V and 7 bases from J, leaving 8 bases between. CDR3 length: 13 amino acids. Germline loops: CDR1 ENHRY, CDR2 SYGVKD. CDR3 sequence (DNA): TGTGCCATCAGTGTGGGGGGAAATTCACCCCTCCACTTT. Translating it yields CAISVGGNSPLHF.

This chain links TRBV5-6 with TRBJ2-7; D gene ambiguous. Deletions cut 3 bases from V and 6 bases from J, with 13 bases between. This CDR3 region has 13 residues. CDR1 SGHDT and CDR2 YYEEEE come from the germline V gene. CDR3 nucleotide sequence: TGTGCCAGCAGCTCCTTCGTAGGGCGCGAGCAGTACTTC. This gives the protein CASSSFVGREQYF.

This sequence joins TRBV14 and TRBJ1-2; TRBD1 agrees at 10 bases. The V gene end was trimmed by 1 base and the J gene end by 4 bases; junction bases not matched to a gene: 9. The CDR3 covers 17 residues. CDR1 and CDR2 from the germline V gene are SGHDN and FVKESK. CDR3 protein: CASSQGTGGTWTYGYTF. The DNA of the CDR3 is TGTGCCAGCAGCCAAGGGACAGGGGGAACCTGGACCTATGGCTACACCTTC.

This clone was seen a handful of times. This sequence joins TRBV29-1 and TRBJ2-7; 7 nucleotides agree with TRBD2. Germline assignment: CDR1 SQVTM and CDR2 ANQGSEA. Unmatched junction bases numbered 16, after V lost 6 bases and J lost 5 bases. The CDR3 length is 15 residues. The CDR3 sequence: CSVARRTRGEDEQYF. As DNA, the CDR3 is TGCAGCGTCGCCCGGCGGACTAGAGGGGAAGACGAGCAGTACTTC.

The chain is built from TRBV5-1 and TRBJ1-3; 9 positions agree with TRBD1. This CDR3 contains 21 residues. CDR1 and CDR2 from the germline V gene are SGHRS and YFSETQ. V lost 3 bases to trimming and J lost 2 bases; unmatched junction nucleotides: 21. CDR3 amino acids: CASSSRGDGGTGSSAGNTIYF. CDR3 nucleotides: TGCGCCAGCAGCTCCCGGGGGGATGGCGGGACAGGGTCTTCTGCTGGAAACACCATATATTTT.

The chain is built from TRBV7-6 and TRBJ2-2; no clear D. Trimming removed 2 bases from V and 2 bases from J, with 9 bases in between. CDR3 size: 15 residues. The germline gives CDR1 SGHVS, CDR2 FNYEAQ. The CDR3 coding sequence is TGTGCCAGCAGCTTAACAGAATTAAACACCGGGGAGCTGTTTTTT. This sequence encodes CASSLTELNTGELFF.

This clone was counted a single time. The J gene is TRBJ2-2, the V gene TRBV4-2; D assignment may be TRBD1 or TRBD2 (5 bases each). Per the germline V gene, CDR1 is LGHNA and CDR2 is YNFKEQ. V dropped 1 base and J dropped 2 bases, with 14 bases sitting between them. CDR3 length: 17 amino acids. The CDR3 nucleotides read TGTGCCAGCAGCCAAGGTGTGTCGGGGCGTAACACCGGGGAGCTGTTTTTT. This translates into CASSQGVSGRNTGELFF.

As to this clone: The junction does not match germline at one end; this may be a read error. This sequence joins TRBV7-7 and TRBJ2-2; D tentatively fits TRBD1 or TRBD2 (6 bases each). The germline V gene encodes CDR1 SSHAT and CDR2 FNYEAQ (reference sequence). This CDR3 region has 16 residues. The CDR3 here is CASSLSRGRNTGELFF. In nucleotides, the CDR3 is TGTGCTAGCAGCTTATCCCGGGGGCGGAACACCGGGGAGCTGTTTTTT.

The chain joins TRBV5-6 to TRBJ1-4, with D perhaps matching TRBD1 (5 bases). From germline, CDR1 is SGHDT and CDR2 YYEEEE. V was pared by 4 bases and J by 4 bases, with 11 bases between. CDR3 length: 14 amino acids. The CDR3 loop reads CASSPPGLNEKLFF. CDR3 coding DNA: TGTGCCAGCAGCCCGCCGGGACTTAATGAAAAACTGTTTTTT.

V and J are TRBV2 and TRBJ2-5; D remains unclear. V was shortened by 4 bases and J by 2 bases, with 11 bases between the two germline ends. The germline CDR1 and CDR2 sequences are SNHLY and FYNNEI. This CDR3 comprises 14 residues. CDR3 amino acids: CASSVLLLQETQYF. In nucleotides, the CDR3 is TGTGCCAGCAGTGTCTTGTTGCTACAAGAGACCCAGTACTTC.

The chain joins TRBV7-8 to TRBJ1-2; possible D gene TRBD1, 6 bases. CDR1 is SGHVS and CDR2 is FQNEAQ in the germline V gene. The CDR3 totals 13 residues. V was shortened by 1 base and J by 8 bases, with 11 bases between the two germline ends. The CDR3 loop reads CASSLEAGEGYTF. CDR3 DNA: TGTGCCAGCAGCTTAGAGGCAGGGGAAGGCTACACCTTC.

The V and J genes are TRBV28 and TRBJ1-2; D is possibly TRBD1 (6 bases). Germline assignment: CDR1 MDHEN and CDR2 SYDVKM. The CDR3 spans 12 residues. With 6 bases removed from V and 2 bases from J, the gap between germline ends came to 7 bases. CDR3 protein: CASSGTNYGYTF. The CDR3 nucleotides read TGTGCCAGCAGCGGGACAAACTATGGCTACACCTTC.

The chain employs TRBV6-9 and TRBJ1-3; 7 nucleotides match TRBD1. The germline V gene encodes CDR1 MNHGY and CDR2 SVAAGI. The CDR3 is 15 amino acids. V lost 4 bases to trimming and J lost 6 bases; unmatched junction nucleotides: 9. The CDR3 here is CASSSPGGQQNTIYF. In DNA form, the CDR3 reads TGTGCCAGCAGTTCCCCCGGGGGACAGCAAAACACCATATATTTT.

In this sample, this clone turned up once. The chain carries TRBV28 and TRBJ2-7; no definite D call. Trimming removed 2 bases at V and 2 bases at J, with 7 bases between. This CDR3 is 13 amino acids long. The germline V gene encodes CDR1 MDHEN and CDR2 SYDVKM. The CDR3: CASSLDNTYEQYF. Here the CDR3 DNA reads TGTGCCAGCAGTTTAGACAATACCTACGAGCAGTACTTC.

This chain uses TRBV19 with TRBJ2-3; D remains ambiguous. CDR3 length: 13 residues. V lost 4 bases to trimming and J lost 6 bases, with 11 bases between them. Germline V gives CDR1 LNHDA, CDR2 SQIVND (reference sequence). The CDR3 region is CASSTYTVDTQYF. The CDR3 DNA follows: TGTGCCAGTAGTACCTACACGGTGGATACGCAGTATTTT.

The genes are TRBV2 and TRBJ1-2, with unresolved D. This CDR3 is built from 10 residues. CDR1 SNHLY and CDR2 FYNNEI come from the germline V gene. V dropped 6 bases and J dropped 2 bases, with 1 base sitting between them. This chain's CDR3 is CASSNYGYTF. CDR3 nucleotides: TGTGCCAGCAGCAACTATGGCTACACCTTC.

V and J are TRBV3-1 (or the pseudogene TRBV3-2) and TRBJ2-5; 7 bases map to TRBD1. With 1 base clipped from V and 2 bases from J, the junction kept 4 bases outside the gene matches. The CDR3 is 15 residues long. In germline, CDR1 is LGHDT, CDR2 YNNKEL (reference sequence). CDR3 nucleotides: TGTGCCAGCAGCCAAGGGGTGGACAGGCAAGAGACCCAGTACTTC. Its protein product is CASSQGVDRQETQYF.

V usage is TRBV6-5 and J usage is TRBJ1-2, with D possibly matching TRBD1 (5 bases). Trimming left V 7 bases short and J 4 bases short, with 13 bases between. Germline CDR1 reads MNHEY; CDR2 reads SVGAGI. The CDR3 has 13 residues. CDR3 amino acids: CASTYGTLYGYTF. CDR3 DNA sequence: TGTGCCAGCACCTACGGGACTCTCTATGGCTACACCTTC.

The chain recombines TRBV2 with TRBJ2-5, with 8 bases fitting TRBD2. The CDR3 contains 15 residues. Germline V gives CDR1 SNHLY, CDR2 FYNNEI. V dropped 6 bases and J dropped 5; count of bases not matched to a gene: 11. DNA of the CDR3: TGTGCCAGCAGACGGACTAGCCTACGGGTCGAGACCCAGTACTTC. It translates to CASRRTSLRVETQYF. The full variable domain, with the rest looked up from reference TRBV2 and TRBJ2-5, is EPEVTQTPSHQVTQMGQEVILRCVPISNHLYFYWYRQILGQKVEFLVSFYNNEISEKSEIFDDQFSVERPDGSNFTLKIRSTKLEDSAMYFCASRRTSLRVETQYFGPGTRLLVL.

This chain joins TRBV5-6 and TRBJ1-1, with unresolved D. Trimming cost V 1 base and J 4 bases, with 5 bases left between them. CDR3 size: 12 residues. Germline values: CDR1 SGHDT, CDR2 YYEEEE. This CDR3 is CASSLKSTEAFF. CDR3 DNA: TGTGCCAGCAGCTTGAAGAGCACTGAAGCTTTCTTT.

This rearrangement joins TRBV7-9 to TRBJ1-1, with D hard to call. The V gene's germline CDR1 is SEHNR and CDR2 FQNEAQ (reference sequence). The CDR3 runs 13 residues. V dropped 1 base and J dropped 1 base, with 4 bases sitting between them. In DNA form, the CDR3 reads TGTGCCAGCAGCTTAGGACAGAACACTGAAGCTTTCTTT. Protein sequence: CASSLGQNTEAFF.